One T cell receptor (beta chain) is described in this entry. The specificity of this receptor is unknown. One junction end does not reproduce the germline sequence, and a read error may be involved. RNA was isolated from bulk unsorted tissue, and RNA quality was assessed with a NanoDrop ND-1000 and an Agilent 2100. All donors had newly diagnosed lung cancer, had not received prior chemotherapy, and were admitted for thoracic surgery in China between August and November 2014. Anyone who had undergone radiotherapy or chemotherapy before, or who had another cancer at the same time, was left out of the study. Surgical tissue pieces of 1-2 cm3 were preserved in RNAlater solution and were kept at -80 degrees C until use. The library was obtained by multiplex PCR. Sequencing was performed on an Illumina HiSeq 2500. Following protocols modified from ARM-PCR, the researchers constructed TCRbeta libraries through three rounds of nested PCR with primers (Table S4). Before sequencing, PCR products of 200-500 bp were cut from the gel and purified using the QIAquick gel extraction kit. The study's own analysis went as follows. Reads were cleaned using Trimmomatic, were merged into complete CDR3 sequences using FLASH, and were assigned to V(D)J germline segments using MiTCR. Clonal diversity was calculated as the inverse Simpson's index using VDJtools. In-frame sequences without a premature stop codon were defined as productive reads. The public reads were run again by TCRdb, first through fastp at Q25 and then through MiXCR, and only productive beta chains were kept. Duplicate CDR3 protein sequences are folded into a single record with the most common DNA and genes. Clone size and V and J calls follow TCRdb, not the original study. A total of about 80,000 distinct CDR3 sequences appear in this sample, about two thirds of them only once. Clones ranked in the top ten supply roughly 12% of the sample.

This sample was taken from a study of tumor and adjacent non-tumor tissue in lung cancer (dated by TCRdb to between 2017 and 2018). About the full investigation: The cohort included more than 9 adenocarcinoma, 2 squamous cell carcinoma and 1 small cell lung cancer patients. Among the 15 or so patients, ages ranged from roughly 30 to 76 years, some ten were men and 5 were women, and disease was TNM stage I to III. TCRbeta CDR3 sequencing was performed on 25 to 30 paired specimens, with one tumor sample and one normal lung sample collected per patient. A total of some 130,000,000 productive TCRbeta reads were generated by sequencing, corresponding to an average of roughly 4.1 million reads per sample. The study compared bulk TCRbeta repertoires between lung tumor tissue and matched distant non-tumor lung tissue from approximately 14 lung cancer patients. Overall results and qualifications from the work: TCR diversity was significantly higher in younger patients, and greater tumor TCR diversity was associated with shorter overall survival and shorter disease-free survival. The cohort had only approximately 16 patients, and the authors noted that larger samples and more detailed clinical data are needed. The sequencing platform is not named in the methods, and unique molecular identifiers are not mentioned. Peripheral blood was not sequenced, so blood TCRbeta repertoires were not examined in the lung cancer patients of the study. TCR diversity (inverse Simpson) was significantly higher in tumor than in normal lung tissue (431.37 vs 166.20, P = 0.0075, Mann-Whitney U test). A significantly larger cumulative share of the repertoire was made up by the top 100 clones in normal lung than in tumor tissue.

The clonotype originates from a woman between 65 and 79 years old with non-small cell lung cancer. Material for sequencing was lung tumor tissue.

The sequenced DNA is TGCAGTGTTTCTACCTGGGACAGTGGGCACTATGGCTACACGTTC. This sequence encodes CSVSTWDSGHYGYTF. The chain uses TRBV29-1 and TRBJ1-2, with 7 bases matching TRBD1. Its CDR3 holds 15 amino acids, cysteine through phenylalanine. The entry retains the CDR3 DNA only, 45 bases that are in frame from base 1. From the germline V gene, CDR1 is SQVTM and CDR2 is ANQGSEA.